The 16 T cell receptor beta chains reported below all come from one sample, sequenced in a study of graft-versus-host responses after intestinal transplantation. Sequencing was performed with immunoSEQ multiplex PCR; in TCRdb, only in-frame clones are kept and a portion is missing. Of some 140,000 clones listed, more than 80% are singletons. These receptors lack a known antigen. Specimen: unstimulated CD4+ T cells sorted from spleen or lymph node cells, collected before intestinal transplant. These TCRs come from a human donor who received an intestinal transplant.

CDR3 sequence (DNA): TGTGCCACTAAACAGGGGGCGAACACTGAAGCTTTCTTT. Its protein product is CATKQGANTEAFF. V usage is TRBV18 and J usage is TRBJ1-1, with 9 positions matching TRBD1. The CDR3 consists of 13 residues. Germline V gene data show CDR1 as KGHSH and CDR2 as LQKENI. The V gene end was trimmed by 10 bases and the J gene end by 1 base; junction bases not matched to a gene: 4.

In its sample, this clone was seen a few times. This chain connects TRBV10-1 to TRBJ1-2; TRBD1 matches 8 bases. CDR1 is WNHNN and CDR2 is SYGVQD in the germline V gene (reference sequence). This CDR3 spans 13 amino acids. The J segment lost 6 bases and the V segment lost 6 bases, leaving 6 bases of the junction unmatched. CDR3 region: CASSGTDRDGYTF. The CDR3, as DNA: TGCGCCAGCAGCGGGACGGACAGGGATGGCTACACCTTC.

The chain joins TRBV5-1 to TRBJ2-6; 10 bases line up with TRBD2. V trimming: 2 bases; J trimming: 3 bases; junction bases outside the gene matches: 11. CDR3 size: 19 residues. CDR1 and CDR2 from the germline V gene are SGHRS and YFSETQ. The CDR3 loop is CASSFVERGGLDGANVLTF. In nucleotides, the CDR3 is TGCGCCAGCAGCTTTGTCGAGCGGGGGGGCCTTGATGGGGCCAACGTCCTGACTTTC.

This chain joins TRBV7-8 and TRBJ1-6; D gene ambiguous. Per the germline V gene, CDR1 is SGHVS and CDR2 is FQNEAQ. The CDR3 totals 14 residues. The germline V and J ends were trimmed by 5 bases and 7 bases, with 12 bases remaining between them. For the CDR3, the DNA is TGTGCCAGCAGCACTCGGACTGGAAATTCACCCCTCCACTTT. Translation gives CASSTRTGNSPLHF.

DNA for the CDR3: TGTGCCAGCCGGACAGGTCGAAATGAAAAACTGTTTTTT. The encoded protein is CASRTGRNEKLFF. The gene calls are TRBV2 and TRBJ1-4; TRBD1 aligns across 7 bases. Germline loops: CDR1 SNHLY, CDR2 FYNNEI. Trimming took 8 bases from V and 5 from J; bases not matched to a gene: 5. The CDR3 has 13 residues.

The chain employs TRBV5-6 and TRBJ1-1, with 8 bases aligning to TRBD1. The germline CDR1 and CDR2 sequences are SGHDT and YYEEEE. Losses at the gene ends were 2 bases for V and 1 base for J; bases not matched to a gene: 4. The CDR3 has 15 residues. The chain's CDR3 is CASSFLGQGNTEAFF. DNA of the CDR3: TGTGCCAGCAGCTTTCTAGGACAGGGGAACACTGAAGCTTTCTTT.

The rearrangement joins TRBV2 to TRBJ1-2; D not certain. Between the trimmed V and J ends, which lost 4 bases and 3 bases, there was a span of 9 bases. The CDR3 is 13 residues long. Germline V gene sequence: CDR1 SNHLY, CDR2 FYNNEI. The DNA for the CDR3 is TGTGCCAGCAGTGTTTCCGGGGACTATGGCTACACCTTC. Residues: CASSVSGDYGYTF.

V usage is TRBV7-9 and J usage is TRBJ2-7; the D gene is possibly TRBD1 (5 bases). The CDR3 runs 15 residues. The V gene lost 1 base and the J gene lost 5 bases, with 15 bases spanning the gap. Germline CDR1 is SEHNR and CDR2 is FQNEAQ (reference sequence). CDR3 amino acids: CASSLGSAGRDEQYF. The CDR3 nucleotides read TGTGCCAGCAGCTTAGGCTCGGCAGGGCGCGACGAGCAGTACTTC.

The chain has TRBV2 and TRBJ1-3; D gene unclear. The germline V gene encodes CDR1 SNHLY and CDR2 FYNNEI. The CDR3 has 14 residues. Trimming stripped 2 bases from V and 0 bases from J, with 5 bases between. The CDR3 protein is CASSEHHSGNTIYF. In DNA form, the CDR3 reads TGTGCCAGCAGTGAACACCACTCTGGAAACACCATATATTTT. Full variable domain (rest looked up from reference TRBV2 and TRBJ1-3): EPEVTQTPSHQVTQMGQEVILRCVPISNHLYFYWYRQILGQKVEFLVSFYNNEISEKSEIFDDQFSVERPDGSNFTLKIRSTKLEDSAMYFCASSEHHSGNTIYFGEGSWLTVV.

The rearrangement uses TRBV19 and TRBJ1-1; unclear D gene. Germline V gene data show CDR1 as LNHDA and CDR2 as SQIVND (reference sequence). CDR3 size: 13 residues. Trimming left V 7 bases short and J 0 bases short, with 9 bases between. Here the CDR3 reads CASIGILNTEAFF. CDR3 in DNA: TGTGCCAGTATTGGGATCCTGAACACTGAAGCTTTCTTT.

The V gene is TRBV6-5, the J gene TRBJ2-5; D is unclear. This CDR3 is 10 amino acids long. Per germline, CDR1 MNHEY and CDR2 SVGAGI. Trimming removed 8 bases at V and 4 bases at J, with 5 bases between. CDR3 sequence: CASGRETQYF. The DNA for the CDR3 is TGTGCCAGCGGAAGAGAGACCCAGTACTTC.

J is TRBJ2-1 and V is TRBV7-3; perhaps D is TRBD1 or TRBD2 (5 bases each). This CDR3 region has 14 residues. Trimming removed 2 bases at V and 8 bases at J, with 13 bases between. Germline assignment: CDR1 SGHTA and CDR2 FQGTGA. The CDR3 here is CASSLDPRGHEQFF. The DNA of the CDR3 is TGTGCCAGCAGCTTAGACCCACGGGGACATGAGCAGTTCTTC.

V gene TRBV10-3 combines with J gene TRBJ2-5, with D possibly TRBD2 on 7 matching bases. The germline V gene has CDR1 ENHRY and CDR2 SYGVKD. Trimming cost V 6 bases and J 4 bases, with 12 bases left between them. CDR3 length equals 13 residues. CDR3 region: CAIRGGRGETQYF. CDR3 sequence (DNA): TGTGCCATCAGGGGGGGGCGCGGAGAGACCCAGTACTTC.

The V call is TRBV6-1, the J call TRBJ1-2; D is unresolved. V was clipped by 2 bases and J by 8 bases, with 9 bases between them. Germline V gene data show CDR1 as MNHNS and CDR2 as SASEGT. This CDR3 comprises 12 residues. CDR3 nucleotides: TGTGCCAGCAGTGAACCCCCAGGCGGCTACACCTTC. Translation gives CASSEPPGGYTF.

J is TRBJ2-3 and V is TRBV5-1; D perhaps matches TRBD2 (7 bases). Germline V CDR1 and CDR2: SGHRS, YFSETQ. The CDR3 has 18 residues. V lost 4 bases and J lost 5, with 26 bases in between. In DNA, the CDR3 is TGCGCCAGCAGCCCCGAGGGGGGGGCCTACCATCCCGTAGATACGCAGTATTTT. This sequence encodes CASSPEGGAYHPVDTQYF.

This sequence joins TRBV30 and TRBJ1-1; 7 bases map to TRBD1. The CDR3 extends over 13 amino acids. V lost 4 bases, J lost 1 base, and 3 bases stayed unmatched. Germline CDR1 GTSNPN, CDR2 SVGIG (reference sequence). The CDR3: CAWNRGKNTEAFF. The DNA for the CDR3 is TGTGCCTGGAACAGGGGCAAGAACACTGAAGCTTTCTTT.